This passage covers 20 T cell receptor beta chains from one sample sequenced in a study of blood T cells in healthy people across ages (dated by TCRdb to the mid-2010s). Library preparation was by 5' RACE. The data were produced on an Illumina HiSeq 2500. A second PCR of roughly 6 to 12 cycles was run with a J-beta primer mix and a sample-barcoded 5' primer. The public reads were reprocessed in TCRdb via fastp at Q25 and MiXCR, keeping in-frame beta chains. Identical CDR3 proteins give one entry, which carries the most common genes and DNA. The sample includes over a million distinct CDR3 sequences, with 40% to 50% observed a single time. Clones ranked in the top ten supply 15% to 20% of the sample. Sequencing input: blood. The receptors derive from a woman between 55 and 75 years old in good health.

This clonotype turned up a few times. The chain combines TRBV29-1 with TRBJ2-7; possible D gene TRBD1, 5 bases. Germline CDR1 is SQVTM and CDR2 is ANQGSEA. V was clipped by 7 bases and J by 6 bases, with 22 bases between them. This CDR3 has 14 residues. In DNA, the CDR3 is TGCAGCGCATCCCTGGGGCAGGGTTCTAGCGAGCAGTACTTC. It specifies CSASLGQGSSEQYF.

The chain is built from TRBV20-1 and TRBJ2-7; 11 bases are shared with TRBD2. The V gene end was trimmed by 2 bases and the J gene end by 2 bases; junction bases not matched to a gene: 11. Per the germline V gene, CDR1 is DFQATT and CDR2 is SNEGSKA (reference sequence). The CDR3 is 17 amino acids. The CDR3 nucleotides are TGCAGTGCTAGATCTAGCGGGAGGCTTCGCAACACCTACGAGCAGTACTTC. Protein sequence: CSARSSGRLRNTYEQYF.

This clonotype has a handful of counts. The chain is built from TRBV7-2 and TRBJ1-2; 7 bases map to TRBD1. CDR3 length: 14 residues. Germline V gives CDR1 SGHTA, CDR2 FQGNSA. Unmatched junction bases numbered 11, after V lost 5 bases and J lost 8 bases. CDR3 sequence reads: CASSRIQGGGGYTF. The CDR3 DNA reads TGTGCCAGCAGCCGGATCCAAGGGGGCGGAGGCTACACCTTC.

As for this clonotype: A much larger clone lies one base from this, so it may be a read error. This chain uses TRBV28 with TRBJ2-1; 12 nucleotides align to TRBD2. CDR1 MDHEN and CDR2 SYDVKM come from the germline V gene. The CDR3 has 15 residues. The CDR3 bases are TGTGCCGGCAGTTTCTCTAGCGGGAGGGCCAATGAGCAGTTCTTC. This gives the protein CAGSFSSGRANEQFF.

This clonotype has only a few counts. This chain uses TRBV7-8 with TRBJ2-3; 9 bases match TRBD1. CDR3 size: 17 residues. With V trimmed by 5 bases and J by 1 base, 10 bases remained unmatched. Per germline, CDR1 SGHVS and CDR2 FQNEAQ. CDR3 sequence: CASSPLKWTGGTDTQYF. The CDR3 bases are TGTGCCAGCAGCCCCTTGAAGTGGACAGGGGGCACAGATACGCAGTATTTT.

This clonotype turned up a few times. The chain combines TRBV6-6 with TRBJ2-3; 7 positions match TRBD2. The V gene end was trimmed by 2 bases and the J gene end by 9 bases; junction bases not matched to a gene: 5. The CDR3 runs to 13 residues. The germline V gene has CDR1 MNHNY and CDR2 SVGAGI (reference sequence). This chain's CDR3 is CASSYVSGGTQYF. The CDR3 region has the DNA TGTGCCAGCAGTTACGTATCGGGGGGAACGCAGTATTTT.

The chain uses TRBV5-1 and TRBJ1-6; TRBD1 matches 10 bases. With 4 bases clipped from V and 9 bases from J, the junction kept 4 bases outside the gene matches. This CDR3 is 14 amino acids long. The germline gives CDR1 SGHRS, CDR2 YFSETQ. CDR3 coding DNA: TGCGCCAGCAGCATAGACAGGGGGCCTTCACCCCTCCACTTT. Its protein is CASSIDRGPSPLHF. The full variable domain, with the rest looked up from reference TRBV5-1 and TRBJ1-6, is KAGVTQTPRYLIKTRGQQVTLSCSPISGHRSVSWYQQTPGQGLQFLFEYFSETQRNKGNFPGRFSGRQFSNSRSEMNVSTLELGDSALYLCASSIDRGPSPLHFGNGTRLTVT.

This clonotype occurred a few times. The CDR3 bases are TGTGCCAGCAGTGGCTCGCTAGCGGGAGGGCCATACGAGCAGTACTTC. The encoded protein is CASSGSLAGGPYEQYF. The gene calls are TRBV28 and TRBJ2-7, with 12 positions matching TRBD2. Germline V CDR1 and CDR2: MDHEN, SYDVKM. This CDR3 region has 16 residues. The V gene end was trimmed by 5 bases and the J gene end by 4 bases; junction bases not matched to a gene: 9.

V usage is TRBV11-3 and J usage is TRBJ2-1, with D unresolved. CDR1 is SGHNT, CDR2 YENEEA, per germline. The CDR3 is 15 amino acids. The V end was cut by 5 bases, the J end by 0 bases, with 11 bases between. CDR3 loop: CASSERISSYNEQFF. DNA of the CDR3: TGTGCCAGCAGCGAAAGGATTAGCTCCTACAATGAGCAGTTCTTC.

The chain has TRBV27 and TRBJ2-7; 8 bases line up with TRBD2. The CDR3 is 14 amino acids. Germline CDR1 MNHEY, CDR2 SMNVEV (reference sequence). J was trimmed by 4 bases and V by 6 bases; bases with no gene match: 8. CDR3 nucleotide sequence: TGTGCCAGCAGCCACCAGCGGGAGCTTTACGAGCAGTACTTC. This sequence encodes CASSHQRELYEQYF.

J is TRBJ2-5 and V is TRBV27; TRBD1 matches 7 bases. CDR1 MNHEY and CDR2 SMNVEV come from the germline V gene (reference sequence). This CDR3 has 14 amino acids. After removal of 2 bases from V and 11 bases from J, the junction contained 11 bases not matched to a gene. The CDR3 here is CASSLTGDEWVQYF. DNA for the CDR3: TGTGCCAGCAGTTTAACAGGGGATGAGTGGGTTCAGTACTTC.

V usage is TRBV3-1 and J usage is TRBJ2-5, with 11 bases matching TRBD2. The CDR3 length is 15 residues. V was pared by 4 bases and J by 11 bases, with 12 bases of the junction left unmatched. The germline V gene encodes CDR1 LGHDT and CDR2 YNNKEL (reference sequence). This CDR3 reads CASSLSGRGYNEQYF. The CDR3 nucleotides are TGTGCCAGCAGCCTTAGCGGGAGGGGATACAATGAGCAGTACTTC.

V is TRBV6-5 and J is TRBJ2-1, with TRBD1 identical over 8 bases. The V gene end was trimmed by 2 bases and the J gene end by 7 bases; junction bases not matched to a gene: 7. The CDR3 is 15 residues long. The germline V gene encodes CDR1 MNHEY and CDR2 SVGAGI. The CDR3 sequence: CASSYGQGARNEQFF. The CDR3 DNA is TGTGCCAGCAGTTACGGGCAGGGGGCGAGGAATGAGCAGTTCTTC.

In this sample, this clonotype turned up a few times. V and J are TRBV24-1 and TRBJ2-3, with 7 bases that match TRBD1. V was clipped by 1 base and J by 10 bases; unmatched bases: 13. Germline-derived CDR1 and CDR2 are KGHDR and SFDVKD. The CDR3 has 16 residues. The CDR3 DNA sequence: TGTGCCACCAGTGATTTTACAGGGGACCCAACCGGTGCGCAGTATTTT. It encodes CATSDFTGDPTGAQYF.

The chain couples TRBV11-1 to TRBJ2-1; TRBD2 aligns across 13 bases. V was pared by 2 bases and J by 7 bases, with 11 bases of the junction left unmatched. This CDR3 comprises 18 residues. CDR1 SGHAT and CDR2 FQDESV come from the germline V gene (reference sequence). As DNA, the CDR3 is TGTGCCAGCAGCTTATCCGGGACTAGCGGGACGGGGAGGAATGAGCAGTTCTTC. As protein: CASSLSGTSGTGRNEQFF.

The genes are TRBV25-1 and TRBJ2-7, with D tentatively TRBD2 (5 bases). With 7 bases removed from V and 7 bases from J, the gap between germline ends came to 17 bases. CDR3 length: 13 residues. Germline V gene lookup returns CDR1 MGHDK and CDR2 SYGVNS. In DNA, the CDR3 is TGTGCCAGCACCCGGACGGGGTCGAAGGAGCAGTACTTC. Translated, it gives CASTRTGSKEQYF.

This clonotype was detected a few times. This chain joins TRBV25-1 and TRBJ2-1; D might be TRBD1 (6 bases). Trimming pared 5 bases from V and 7 bases from J, leaving 12 bases between. The CDR3 covers 13 residues. Germline CDR1 is MGHDK and CDR2 is SYGVNS. The CDR3 DNA reads TGTGCCAGCAGTAAACAGGGTAAAAATGAGCAGTTCTTC. This translates into CASSKQGKNEQFF.

The chain links TRBV4-2 to TRBJ1-2; possibly TRBD1 for D (6 bases). V lost 0 bases and J 4 bases, leaving 18 bases between the germline ends. There are 17 residues in the CDR3. Germline CDR1 reads LGHNA; CDR2 reads YNFKEQ. For the CDR3, the DNA is TGTGCCAGCAGCCAAGAATCGGTAGGACAGAGACCCTATGGCTACACCTTC. Translation: CASSQESVGQRPYGYTF.

The rearrangement joins TRBV19 to TRBJ2-1; 9 positions agree with TRBD2. The CDR3 covers 14 residues. Germline CDR1 LNHDA, CDR2 SQIVND (reference sequence). V lost 9 bases and J lost 8; bases outside the gene matches: 11. The CDR3 loop is CASSFGTSLDEQFF. CDR3 in DNA: TGTGCCAGCAGTTTCGGGACTAGCCTAGATGAGCAGTTCTTC.

A few counts support this clonotype. The V call is TRBV14, the J call TRBJ2-7; 8 bases line up with TRBD2. V trimming: 3 bases; J trimming: 4 bases; junction bases outside the gene matches: 2. This CDR3 region has 13 residues. Germline V CDR1 and CDR2: SGHDN, FVKESK. The CDR3 here is CASSHAGGYEQYF. Here the CDR3 DNA reads TGTGCCAGCAGCCACGCGGGGGGTTACGAGCAGTACTTC.